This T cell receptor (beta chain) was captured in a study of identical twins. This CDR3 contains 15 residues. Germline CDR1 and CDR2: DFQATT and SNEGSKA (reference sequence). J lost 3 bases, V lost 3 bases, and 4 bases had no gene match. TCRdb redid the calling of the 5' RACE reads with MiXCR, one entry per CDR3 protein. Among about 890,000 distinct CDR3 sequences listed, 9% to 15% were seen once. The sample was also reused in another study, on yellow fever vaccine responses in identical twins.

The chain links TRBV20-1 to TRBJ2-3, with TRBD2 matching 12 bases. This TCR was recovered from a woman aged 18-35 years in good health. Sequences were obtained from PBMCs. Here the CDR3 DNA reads TGCAGTGCTAGGGGGACTAGCGGGCCAACAGATACGCAGTATTTT. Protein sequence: CSARGTSGPTDTQYF.